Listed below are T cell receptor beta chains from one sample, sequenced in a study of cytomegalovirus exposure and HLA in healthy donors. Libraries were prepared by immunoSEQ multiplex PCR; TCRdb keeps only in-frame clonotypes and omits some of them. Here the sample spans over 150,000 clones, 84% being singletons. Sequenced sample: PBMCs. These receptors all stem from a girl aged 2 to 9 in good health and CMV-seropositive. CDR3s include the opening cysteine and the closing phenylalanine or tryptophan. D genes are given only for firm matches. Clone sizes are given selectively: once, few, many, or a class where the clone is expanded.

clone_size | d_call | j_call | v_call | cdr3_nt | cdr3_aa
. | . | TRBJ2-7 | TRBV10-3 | TGTGCCATCAGTGAGTCGTGGGCCAACCAAGGCGAGCAGTACTTC | CAISESWANQGEQYF
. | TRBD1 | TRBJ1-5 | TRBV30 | TGTGCCTGGGGGACAGGGAGGGGGTTGGGACAGCCCCAGCATTTT | CAWGTGRGLGQPQHF
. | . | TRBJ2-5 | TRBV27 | TGTGCCAGCAGTTCCTCCCGGGACTCCCGGGACGTCAGAGAGACCCAGTACTTC | CASSSSRDSRDVRETQYF
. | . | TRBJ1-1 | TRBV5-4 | TGTGCCAGCAGCTTGGCCGACAGCCCACCCACTTTT | CASSLADSPPTF
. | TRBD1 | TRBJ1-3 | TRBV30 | TGTGCCTGGAGACGGGGACAGTCCTCTGGAAACACCATATATTTT | CAWRRGQSSGNTIYF
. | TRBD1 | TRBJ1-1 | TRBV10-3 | TGTGCCAGTGGACAGGGTCCTTCCCCTAACACTGAAGCTTTCTTT | CASGQGPSPNTEAFF
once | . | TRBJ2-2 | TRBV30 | TGTGCCTGGAATATGAACACCGGGGAGCTGTTTTTT | CAWNMNTGELFF
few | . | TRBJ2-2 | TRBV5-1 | TGCGCCAGCAGCCCATATGATCAGGGGCCAAACACCGGGGAGCTGTTTTTT | CASSPYDQGPNTGELFF
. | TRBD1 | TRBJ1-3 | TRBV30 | TGTGCCTGGAGTGTATCCAGGACAGGGGGCGGTGGGAACACCATATATTTT | CAWSVSRTGGGGNTIYF
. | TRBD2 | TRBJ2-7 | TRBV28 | TGTGCCAGCAACGAATATAGCGGGAGAGAAACGAACGAGCAGTACTTC | CASNEYSGRETNEQYF
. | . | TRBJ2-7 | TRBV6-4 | TGTGCCAGCAGCCCGACTGGGCGAGGGGAGCAGTACTTC | CASSPTGRGEQYF
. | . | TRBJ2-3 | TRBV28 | TGTGCCAGCAGCACTCAATTCGACAGTCTCAGCACAGATACGCAGTATTTT | CASSTQFDSLSTDTQYF
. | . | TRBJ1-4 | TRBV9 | TGTGCCAGCAGCGTAGGGACAGCAAATGAAAAACTGTTTTTT | CASSVGTANEKLFF
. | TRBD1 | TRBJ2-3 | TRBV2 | TGTGCCAGCAGCCCGGACAGGGTCGGCACAGATACGCAGTATTTT | CASSPDRVGTDTQYF
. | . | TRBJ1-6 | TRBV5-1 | TGCGCCAGCAGCTTGGTGGGTCCCGGGAAGACACCCCTCCACTTT | CASSLVGPGKTPLHF
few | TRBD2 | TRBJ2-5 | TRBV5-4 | TGTGCCAGCAGCCAAGACGTAGCGGGGGAACAAGAGACCCAGTACTTC | CASSQDVAGEQETQYF
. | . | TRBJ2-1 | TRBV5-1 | TGCGCCAGCGGCCTCGAAGGCGGGAACAATGAGCAGTTCTTC | CASGLEGGNNEQFF
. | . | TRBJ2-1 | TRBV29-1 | TGCAGCGTTGAACCGACAGTTAACAATGAGCAGTTCTTC | CSVEPTVNNEQFF
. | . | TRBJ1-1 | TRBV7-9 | TGTGCCAGCAGTCCGGGACTTTTGAACACTGAAGCTTTCTTT | CASSPGLLNTEAFF
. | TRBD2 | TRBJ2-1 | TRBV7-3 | TGTGCCAGCAGCCCCGGGGTAGCGGGAGTCAATGAGCAGTTCTTC | CASSPGVAGVNEQFF
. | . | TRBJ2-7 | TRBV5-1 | TGCGCCAGCAGGAGAGGGTTTGCTATCTACGAGCAGTACTTC | CASRRGFAIYEQYF
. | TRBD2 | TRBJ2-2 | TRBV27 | TGTGCCAGCAGAACTCTAGCGGGAGGGCCAGACGGGGAGCTGTTTTTT | CASRTLAGGPDGELFF
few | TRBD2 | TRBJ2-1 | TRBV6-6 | TGTGCCAGCAGTGAGCAACTAGCGTCCGATGAGCAGTTCTTC | CASSEQLASDEQFF
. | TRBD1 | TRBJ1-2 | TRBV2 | TGTGCCAGCAGTAGTCCCGGGACAGGGGGGATTAGTTATGGCTACACCTTC | CASSSPGTGGISYGYTF
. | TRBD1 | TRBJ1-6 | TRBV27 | TGTGCCAGCAGTAGACAGGGGAATTCACCCCTCCACTTT | CASSRQGNSPLHF
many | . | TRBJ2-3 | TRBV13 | TGTGCCAGCAGCGCGACCGGGGAGACGGGCAGCACAGATACGCAGTATTTT | CASSATGETGSTDTQYF
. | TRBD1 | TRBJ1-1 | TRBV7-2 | TGTGCCAGCAGCTTCGAGGGGGCTTTGACTGAAGCTTTCTTT | CASSFEGALTEAFF
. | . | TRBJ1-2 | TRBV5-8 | TGTGCCAGCAGGACGCGGGACCGCTATGGCTACACCTTC | CASRTRDRYGYTF
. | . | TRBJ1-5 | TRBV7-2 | TGTGCCAGCAGCCCAGTCGAAGGGAGGTATCAGCCCCAGCATTTT | CASSPVEGRYQPQHF
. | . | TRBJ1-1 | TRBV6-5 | TGTGCCAGCAGTCCCCCAGGCACGGCGAACACTGAAGCTTTCTTT | CASSPPGTANTEAFF
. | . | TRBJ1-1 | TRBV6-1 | TGTGCCAGCAGGGTTGGACTGGTTGACACTGAAGCTTTCTTT | CASRVGLVDTEAFF